This T cell receptor beta chain appears in the sequencing data of a study of cytomegalovirus exposure and HLA in healthy donors. Study background: The 120 or so validation repertoires used a platform that matched the one used for the approximately 610 first-cohort repertoires, as a later analysis reported. Findings and caveats of the study: It was 164 TCR beta chains that were listed as cytomegalovirus-associated. In a later analysis, first-cohort TCR clusters were found to tend to co-occur in the 120 or so validation repertoires.

This CDR3 is built from 14 residues. J was trimmed by 4 bases and V by 4 bases; bases with no gene match: 9. The germline CDR1 and CDR2 sequences are SQVTM and ANQGSEA. Comments on this clone: The antigen remains undetermined.

Sequencing was performed with immunoSEQ multiplex PCR; in TCRdb, only in-frame clones are kept and a portion is missing. The sample shows roughly 90,000 clones, approximately 94% of them seen only once. The donors were members of the approximately 130-subject validation cohort (separate from the roughly 670-subject first cohort). This clonotype originated in a woman in her twenties or thirties in good health and CMV-seropositive. The V gene is TRBV29-1, the J gene TRBJ2-7, with 8 bases aligning to TRBD1. Sequenced material: PBMCs. The CDR3 reads CSVATGTGRYEQYF. In DNA, the CDR3 is TGCAGCGTTGCAACAGGGACAGGCCGATACGAGCAGTACTTC.